These 15 T cell receptor beta chains were sequenced from one sample in a study of cytomegalovirus exposure and HLA in healthy donors (TCRdb year 2017). Libraries were made using the immunoSEQ multiplex PCR assay. TCRdb stores this immuneACCESS table with in-frame sequences only. Part of the clones is absent; in the studies checked, under half of the shortfall reflects unresolved V genes, and no reason is known for the rest. In this sample the table shows under 400,000 clones, approximately 88% of which occur a single time. The ten largest clones represent roughly 0.96% of the sample. Specimen: PBMCs. These receptors originate from a man aged 25-45 years in good health and CMV-seronegative.

Only one count was recorded for this clone. This sequence joins TRBV9 and TRBJ2-1, with 7 bases identical to TRBD2. Germline V CDR1 and CDR2: SGDLS, YYNGEE. This CDR3 contains 15 residues. The ends lost 7 bases at V and 0 bases at J; junction bases unmatched: 7. Written as DNA, the CDR3 is TGTGCCAGCGCCGCGGGGGAGAGCTCCTACAATGAGCAGTTCTTC. This sequence encodes CASAAGESSYNEQFF.

This chain connects TRBV6-1 to TRBJ2-1; TRBD2 aligns across 16 bases. The CDR3 contains 20 residues. CDR1 MNHNS and CDR2 SASEGT come from the germline V gene. With V trimmed by 6 bases and J by 4 bases, 15 bases remained unmatched. CDR3 amino acids: CASRESGAGTSGGAYNEQFF. CDR3 nucleotide sequence: TGTGCCAGCAGGGAATCAGGGGCTGGGACTAGCGGGGGGGCTTACAATGAGCAGTTCTTC.

This clone was found once. This rearrangement joins TRBV29-1 to TRBJ2-7, with D maybe TRBD1 (6 bases). Germline CDR1 is SQVTM and CDR2 is ANQGSEA. Trimming shortened V by 6 bases and J by 3 bases, and 12 bases separated the two germline ends. The CDR3 runs 12 residues. The CDR3 DNA is TGCAGCGTGACTACGGACAGCTACGAGCAGTACTTC. Encoded protein: CSVTTDSYEQYF.

This clone was observed a handful of times. This chain links TRBV5-1 with TRBJ2-2, with TRBD1 matching over 7 bases. CDR3 length equals 16 residues. Germline loops: CDR1 SGHRS, CDR2 YFSETQ. V lost 4 bases and J lost 3; bases outside the gene matches: 9. This chain's CDR3 is CASSISGTAYTGELFF. DNA for the CDR3: TGCGCCAGCAGCATCTCCGGGACAGCCTACACCGGGGAGCTGTTTTTT.

This clone came up a few times. The chain combines TRBV7-9 with TRBJ1-2; TRBD1 agrees at 7 bases. V lost 6 bases, J lost 4 bases, and 11 bases stayed unmatched. Germline assignment: CDR1 SEHNR and CDR2 FQNEAQ (reference sequence). The CDR3 loop spans 15 amino acids. CDR3 DNA sequence: TGTGCCAGCAGACTAGGGACAGCCGACGGCTATGGCTACACCTTC. Its translation is CASRLGTADGYGYTF.

The chain recombines TRBV4-2 with TRBJ2-1, with 11 bases that match TRBD2. The V gene end was trimmed by 0 bases and the J gene end by 8 bases; junction bases not matched to a gene: 6. The CDR3 is 16 amino acids. The germline gives CDR1 LGHNA, CDR2 YNFKEQ. CDR3 region: CASSQDQIAGGHEQFF. In nucleotides, the CDR3 is TGTGCCAGCAGCCAAGATCAAATAGCGGGGGGGCATGAGCAGTTCTTC.

V is TRBV7-8 and J is TRBJ2-1; 8 bases agree with TRBD2. The CDR3 spans 16 residues. With 5 bases clipped from V and 4 bases from J, the junction kept 10 bases outside the gene matches. Germline CDR1 and CDR2: SGHVS and FQNEAQ. CDR3 sequence: CASSPRRAGAYNEQFF. CDR3 in DNA: TGTGCCAGCAGCCCCCGGCGAGCGGGGGCATACAATGAGCAGTTCTTC.

The CDR3: CASSTADVSGGYTF. The DNA for the CDR3 is TGTGCCAGCAGCACAGCGGACGTATCCGGTGGCTACACCTTC. The V call is TRBV7-2, the J call TRBJ1-2, with D hard to call. V was clipped by 5 bases and J by 7 bases, with 17 bases between them. The germline CDR1 and CDR2 sequences are SGHTA and FQGNSA. The CDR3 contains 14 residues.

The chain recombines TRBV4-1 with TRBJ1-2, with D hard to call. Trimming took off 0 bases at V and 8 bases at J, with 19 bases between the two ends. This CDR3 region has 16 residues. Looked up from germline, CDR1 is MGHRA and CDR2 is YSYEKL. CDR3 amino acids: CASSQEGGRPSRGYTF. The CDR3 DNA reads as TGCGCCAGCAGCCAAGAAGGAGGGCGCCCCAGCCGCGGCTACACCTTC.

J is TRBJ1-2 and V is TRBV25-1, with TRBD1 identical over 10 bases. V lost 2 bases and J lost 7; bases outside the gene matches: 7. This CDR3 is built from 15 residues. Germline values: CDR1 MGHDK, CDR2 SYGVNS. This CDR3 reads CASSEGPGQGFGYTF. As DNA, the CDR3 is TGTGCCAGCAGTGAAGGGCCGGGACAGGGGTTTGGCTACACCTTC.

This clone has only one observation. V usage is TRBV6-1 and J usage is TRBJ1-5; maybe TRBD1 (5 bases). CDR1 and CDR2 from the germline V gene are MNHNS and SASEGT. The CDR3 is 15 amino acids. Trimming removed 6 bases from V and 3 bases from J, with 15 bases in between. The CDR3 DNA reads as TGTGCCAGCAGGACGGGCCCGGGGGACAATCAGCCCCAGCATTTT. Translating it yields CASRTGPGDNQPQHF.

The J gene is TRBJ2-2, the V gene TRBV5-1; 7 positions agree with TRBD1. CDR3 size: 15 residues. Germline CDR1 reads SGHRS; CDR2 reads YFSETQ. Germline trimming cut 2 bases from V and 4 bases from J; bases unmatched to any gene: 5. CDR3 sequence (DNA): TGCGCCAGCAGCTTCGGACAGGAGATCACCGGGGAGCTGTTTTTT. It is translated as CASSFGQEITGELFF. Drawing the rest from reference TRBV5-1 and TRBJ2-2, the complete variable domain is KAGVTQTPRYLIKTRGQQVTLSCSPISGHRSVSWYQQTPGQGLQFLFEYFSETQRNKGNFPGRFSGRQFSNSRSEMNVSTLELGDSALYLCASSFGQEITGELFFGEGSRLTVL.

This clone has just one count. This chain uses TRBV6-5 with TRBJ2-5; 8 bases map to TRBD2. Per the germline V gene, CDR1 is MNHEY and CDR2 is SVGAGI. V gave up 5 bases and J gave up 5 bases; unmatched junction bases: 10. The CDR3 sequence is 15 residues long. CDR3 protein: CASSPFTGGRETQYF. The CDR3 nucleotides read TGTGCCAGCAGTCCCTTCACGGGGGGGCGCGAGACCCAGTACTTC.

The chain couples TRBV27 to TRBJ2-1; D is unclear. The germline V and J ends were trimmed by 9 bases and 0 bases, with 9 bases remaining between them. CDR3 length: 13 amino acids. CDR1 and CDR2 (germline): MNHEY, SMNVEV (reference sequence). This CDR3 reads CASSFSSYNEQFF. DNA for the CDR3: TGTGCCAGTTCATTCAGCTCCTACAATGAGCAGTTCTTC.

This chain links TRBV7-9 with TRBJ1-1, with unresolved D. The CDR3 runs 11 residues. CDR1 and CDR2 from the germline V gene are SEHNR and FQNEAQ (reference sequence). Trimming removed 2 bases at V and 13 bases at J, with 11 bases between. The DNA for the CDR3 is TGTGCCAGCAGCTTAATACAGCGGAATTTCTTT. Protein product: CASSLIQRNFF.